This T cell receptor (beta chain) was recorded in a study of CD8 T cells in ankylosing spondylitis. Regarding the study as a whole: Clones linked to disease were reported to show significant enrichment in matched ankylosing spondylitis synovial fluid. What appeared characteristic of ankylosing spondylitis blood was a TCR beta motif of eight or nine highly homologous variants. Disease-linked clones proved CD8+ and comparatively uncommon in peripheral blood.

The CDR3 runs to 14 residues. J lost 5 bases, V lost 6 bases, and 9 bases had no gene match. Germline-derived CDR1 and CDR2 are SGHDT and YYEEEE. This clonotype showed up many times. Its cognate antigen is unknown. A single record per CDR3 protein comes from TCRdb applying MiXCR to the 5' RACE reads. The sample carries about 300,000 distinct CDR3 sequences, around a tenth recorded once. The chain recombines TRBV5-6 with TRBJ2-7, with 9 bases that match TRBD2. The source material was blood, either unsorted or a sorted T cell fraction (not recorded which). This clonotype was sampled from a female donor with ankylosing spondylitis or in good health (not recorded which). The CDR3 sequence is CASKKKAGGDEQYF. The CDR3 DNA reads TGTGCCAGCAAAAAAAAAGCGGGGGGTGACGAGCAGTACTTC.